This T cell receptor (beta chain) was documented in a study of CD8 T cells in ankylosing spondylitis. Study-level findings and limits: Researchers report that disease-linked clones proved CD8+ and relatively rare in peripheral blood. Earlier authors reported some of these motif variants in reactive arthritis synovial fluid and blood.

To note about this clonotype: The antigen is not known.

The germline CDR1 and CDR2 sequences are LGHDT and YNNKEL (reference sequence). This CDR3 has 13 residues. V lost 1 base to trimming and J lost 8 bases, with 8 bases between them. TCRdb called the 5' RACE reads again in MiXCR, with one record for every CDR3 protein. In the table there are some 350,000 distinct CDR3 sequences, roughly 14% of which are singletons. The TCR was taken from a male donor with ankylosing spondylitis or in good health (not recorded which). What was sequenced was blood, either unsorted or a sorted T cell fraction (not recorded which). The chain uses TRBV3-1 and TRBJ1-4; no clear D gene. CDR3: CASSQGINEKLFF. The CDR3 DNA follows: TGTGCCAGCAGCCAAGGCATTAACGAAAAACTGTTTTTT.